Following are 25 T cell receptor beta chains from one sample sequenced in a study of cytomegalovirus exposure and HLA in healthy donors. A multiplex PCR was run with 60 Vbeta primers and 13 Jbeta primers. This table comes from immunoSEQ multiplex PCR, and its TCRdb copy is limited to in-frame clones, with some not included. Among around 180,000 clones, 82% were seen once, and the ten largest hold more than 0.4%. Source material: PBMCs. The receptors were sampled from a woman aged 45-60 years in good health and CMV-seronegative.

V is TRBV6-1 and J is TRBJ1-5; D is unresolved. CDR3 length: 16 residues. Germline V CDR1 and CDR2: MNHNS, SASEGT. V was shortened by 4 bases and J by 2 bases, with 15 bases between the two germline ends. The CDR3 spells CASSGRRGEGNQPQHF. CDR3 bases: TGTGCCAGCAGTGGAAGACGGGGAGAAGGCAATCAGCCCCAGCATTTT.

The CDR3 loop reads CASSVGGLAGLIQETQYF. In DNA, the CDR3 is TGTGCCAGCAGCGTAGGGGGACTAGCGGGCCTCATCCAAGAGACCCAGTACTTC. The chain joins TRBV9 to TRBJ2-5; TRBD2 matches at 12 bases. V shed 0 bases and J 1 base; nucleotides not matched to a gene: 7. The CDR3 consists of 18 residues. The germline V gene has CDR1 SGDLS and CDR2 YYNGEE.

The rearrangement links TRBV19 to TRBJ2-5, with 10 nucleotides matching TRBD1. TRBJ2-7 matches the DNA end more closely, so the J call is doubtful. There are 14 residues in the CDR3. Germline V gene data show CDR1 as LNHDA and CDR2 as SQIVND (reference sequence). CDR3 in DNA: TGTGCCAGTAGTACGACAGGGGGCATGAACGAGCAGTACTTC. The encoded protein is CASSTTGGMNEQYF.

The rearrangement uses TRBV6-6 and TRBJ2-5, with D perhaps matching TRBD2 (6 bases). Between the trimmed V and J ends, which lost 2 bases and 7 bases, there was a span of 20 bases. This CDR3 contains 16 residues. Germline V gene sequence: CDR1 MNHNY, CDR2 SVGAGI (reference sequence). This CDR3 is CASSYPASSVEGTQYF. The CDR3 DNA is TGTGCCAGCAGTTACCCCGCCTCTAGCGTAGAAGGGACCCAGTACTTC.

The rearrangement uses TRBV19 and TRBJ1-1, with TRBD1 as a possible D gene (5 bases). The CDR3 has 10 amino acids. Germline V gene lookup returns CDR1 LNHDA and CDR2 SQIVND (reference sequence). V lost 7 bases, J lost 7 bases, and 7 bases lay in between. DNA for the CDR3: TGTGCCAGTAAGGGGATTGAAGCTTTCTTT. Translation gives CASKGIEAFF. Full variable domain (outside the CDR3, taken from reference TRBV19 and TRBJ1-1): DGGITQSPKYLFRKEGQNVTLSCEQNLNHDAMYWYRQDPGQGLRLIYYSQIVNDFQKGDIAEGYSVSREKKESFPLTVTSAQKNPTAFYLCASKGIEAFFGQGTRLTVV.

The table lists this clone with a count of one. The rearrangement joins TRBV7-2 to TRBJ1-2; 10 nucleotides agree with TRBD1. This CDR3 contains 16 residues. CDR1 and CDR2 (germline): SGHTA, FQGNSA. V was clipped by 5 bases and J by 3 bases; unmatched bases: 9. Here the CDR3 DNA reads TGTGCCAGCAGCCCGAGCTGGACAGGGGGGGACTATGGCTACACCTTC. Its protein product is CASSPSWTGGDYGYTF.

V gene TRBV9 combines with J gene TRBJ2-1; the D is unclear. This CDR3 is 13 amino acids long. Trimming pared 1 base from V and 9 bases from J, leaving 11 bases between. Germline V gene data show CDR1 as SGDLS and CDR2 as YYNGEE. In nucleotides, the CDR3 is TGTGCCAGCAGCGTAATGAGTTATGGTGAGCAGTTCTTC. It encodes CASSVMSYGEQFF.

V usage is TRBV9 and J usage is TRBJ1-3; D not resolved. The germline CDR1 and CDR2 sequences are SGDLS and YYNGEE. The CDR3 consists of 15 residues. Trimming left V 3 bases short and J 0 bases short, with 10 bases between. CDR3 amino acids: CASSGSGNSGNTIYF. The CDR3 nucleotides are TGTGCCAGCAGCGGCTCAGGAAACTCTGGAAACACCATATATTTT.

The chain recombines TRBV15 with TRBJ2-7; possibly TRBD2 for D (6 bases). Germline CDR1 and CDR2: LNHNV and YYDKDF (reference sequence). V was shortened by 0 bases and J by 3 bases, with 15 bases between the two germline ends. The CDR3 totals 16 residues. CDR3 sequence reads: CATSRDGAAGYYEQYF. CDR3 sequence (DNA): TGTGCCACCAGCAGAGACGGGGCAGCGGGCTACTACGAGCAGTACTTC.

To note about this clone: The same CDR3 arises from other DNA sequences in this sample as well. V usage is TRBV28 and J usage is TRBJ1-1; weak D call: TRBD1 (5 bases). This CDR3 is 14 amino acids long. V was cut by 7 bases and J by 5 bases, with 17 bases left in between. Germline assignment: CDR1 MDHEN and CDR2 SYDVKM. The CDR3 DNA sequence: TGTGCCAGCAACACACTGCGGGGGTGGACTGAAGCTTTCTTT. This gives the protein CASNTLRGWTEAFF. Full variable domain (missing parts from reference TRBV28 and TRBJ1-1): DVKVTQSSRYLVKRTGEKVFLECVQDMDHENMFWYRQDPGLGLRLIYFSYDVKMKEKGDIPEGYSVSREKKERFSLILESASTNQTSMYLCASNTLRGWTEAFFGQGTRLTVV.

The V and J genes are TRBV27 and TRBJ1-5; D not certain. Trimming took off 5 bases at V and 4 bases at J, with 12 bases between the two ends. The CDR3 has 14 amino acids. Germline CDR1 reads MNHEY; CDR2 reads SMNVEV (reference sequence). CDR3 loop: CASSPLHGNQPQHF. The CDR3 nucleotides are TGTGCCAGCAGTCCCCTACACGGGAATCAGCCCCAGCATTTT.

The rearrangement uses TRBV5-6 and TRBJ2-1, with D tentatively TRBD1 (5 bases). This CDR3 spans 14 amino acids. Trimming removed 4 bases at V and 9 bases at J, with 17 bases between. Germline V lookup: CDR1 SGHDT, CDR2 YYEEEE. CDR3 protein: CASSPATRALEQFF. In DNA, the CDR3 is TGTGCCAGCAGCCCGGCGACCAGGGCTCTTGAGCAGTTCTTC.

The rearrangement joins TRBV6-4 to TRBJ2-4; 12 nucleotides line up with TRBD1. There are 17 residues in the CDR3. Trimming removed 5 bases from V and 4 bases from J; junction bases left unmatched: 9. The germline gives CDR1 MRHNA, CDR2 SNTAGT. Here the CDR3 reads CASSQLPGQGAKNIQYF. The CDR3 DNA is TGTGCCAGCAGTCAACTCCCGGGACAGGGGGCGAAAAACATTCAGTACTTC.

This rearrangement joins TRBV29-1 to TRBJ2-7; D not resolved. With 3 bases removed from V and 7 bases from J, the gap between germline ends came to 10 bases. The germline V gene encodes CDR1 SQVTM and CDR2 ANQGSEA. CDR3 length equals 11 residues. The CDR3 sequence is CSVDSRREQYF. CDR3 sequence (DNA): TGCAGCGTTGATTCGAGGCGGGAGCAGTACTTC.

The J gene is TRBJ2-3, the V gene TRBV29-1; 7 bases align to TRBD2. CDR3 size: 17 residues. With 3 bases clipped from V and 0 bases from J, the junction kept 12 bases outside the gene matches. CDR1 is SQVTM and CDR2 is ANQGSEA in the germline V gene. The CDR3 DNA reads TGCAGCGTTGAGTCGCGGATAGGTAGCGGGAGCACAGATACGCAGTATTTT. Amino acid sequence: CSVESRIGSGSTDTQYF.

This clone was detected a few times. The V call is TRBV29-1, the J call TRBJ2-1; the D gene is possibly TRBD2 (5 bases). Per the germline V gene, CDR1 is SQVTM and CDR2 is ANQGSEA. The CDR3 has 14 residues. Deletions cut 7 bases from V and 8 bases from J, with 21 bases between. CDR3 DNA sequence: TGCAGCGGTCTAGGGCTAGCCTTTAGGCATGAGCAGTTCTTC. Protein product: CSGLGLAFRHEQFF.

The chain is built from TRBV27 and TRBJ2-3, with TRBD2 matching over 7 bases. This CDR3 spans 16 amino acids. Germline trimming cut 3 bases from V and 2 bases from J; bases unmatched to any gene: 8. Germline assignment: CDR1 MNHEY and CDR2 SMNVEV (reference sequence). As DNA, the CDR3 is TGTGCCAGCAGTTTGTGGGAGGGCCGATCCACAGATACGCAGTATTTT. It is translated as CASSLWEGRSTDTQYF.

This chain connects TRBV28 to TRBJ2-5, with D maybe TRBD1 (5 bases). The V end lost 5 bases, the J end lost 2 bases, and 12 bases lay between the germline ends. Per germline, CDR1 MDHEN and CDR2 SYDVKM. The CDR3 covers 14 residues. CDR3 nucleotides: TGTGCCAGCAGTCTCCCCAGACAGCAAGAGACCCAGTACTTC. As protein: CASSLPRQQETQYF.

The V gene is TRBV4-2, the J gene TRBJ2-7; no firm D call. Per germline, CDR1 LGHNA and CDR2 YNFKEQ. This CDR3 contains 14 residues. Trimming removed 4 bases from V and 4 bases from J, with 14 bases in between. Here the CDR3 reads CASSLLADKYEQYF. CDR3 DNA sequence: TGTGCCAGCAGCCTGCTTGCGGATAAGTACGAGCAGTACTTC.

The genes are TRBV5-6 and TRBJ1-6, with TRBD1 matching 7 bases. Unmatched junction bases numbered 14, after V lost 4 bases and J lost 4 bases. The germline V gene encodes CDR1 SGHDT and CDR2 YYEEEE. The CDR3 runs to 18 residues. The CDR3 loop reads CASSIATGTVWYNSPLHF. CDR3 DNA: TGTGCCAGCAGCATCGCAACCGGGACAGTATGGTATAATTCACCCCTCCACTTT.

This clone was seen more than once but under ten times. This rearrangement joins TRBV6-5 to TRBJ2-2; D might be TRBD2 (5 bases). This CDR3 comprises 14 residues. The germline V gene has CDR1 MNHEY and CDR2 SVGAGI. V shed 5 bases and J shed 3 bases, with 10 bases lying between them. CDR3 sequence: CASSREGDTGELFF. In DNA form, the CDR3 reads TGTGCCAGCAGTCGAGAGGGAGACACCGGGGAGCTGTTTTTT.

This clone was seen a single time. CDR3 sequence (DNA): TGTGCCAGCAGTCTAATAGCGGGGGACCCTAACAATGAGCAGTTCTTC. This sequence encodes CASSLIAGDPNNEQFF. The V gene is TRBV19, the J gene TRBJ2-1; 9 bases align to TRBD2. Germline assignment: CDR1 LNHDA and CDR2 SQIVND (reference sequence). The CDR3 runs 16 residues. J gave up 5 bases and V 9 bases, and 14 bases lay outside the gene matches.

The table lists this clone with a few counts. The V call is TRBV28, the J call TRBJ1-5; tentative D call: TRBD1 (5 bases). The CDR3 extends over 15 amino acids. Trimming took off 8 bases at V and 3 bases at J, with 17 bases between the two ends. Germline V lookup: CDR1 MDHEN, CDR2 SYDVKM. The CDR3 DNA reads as TGTGCCAGCCGGGGGGGACGTCTTTTCAATCAGCCCCAGCATTTT. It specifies CASRGGRLFNQPQHF.

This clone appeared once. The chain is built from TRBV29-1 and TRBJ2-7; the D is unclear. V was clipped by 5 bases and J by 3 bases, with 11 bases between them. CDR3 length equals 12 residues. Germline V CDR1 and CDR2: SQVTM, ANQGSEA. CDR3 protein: CSVTGTVYEQYF. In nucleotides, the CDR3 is TGCAGCGTTACTGGAACAGTCTACGAGCAGTACTTC.

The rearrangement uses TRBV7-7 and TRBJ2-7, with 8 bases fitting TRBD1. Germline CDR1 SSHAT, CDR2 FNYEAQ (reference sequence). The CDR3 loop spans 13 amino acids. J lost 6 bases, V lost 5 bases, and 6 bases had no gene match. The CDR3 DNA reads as TGTGCCAGCAGCAAAGGACAGGGCGGCGAGCAGTACTTC. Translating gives CASSKGQGGEQYF.